This TCR beta chain was captured in a study of cytomegalovirus exposure and HLA in healthy donors. These donors, healthy bone marrow donors, were studied. Notes on the study in general: V- and J-gene trimming in TCR beta was tied to a missense DCLRE1C variant by an analysis performed later. Relative to the approximately 700-donor mean, N-insertions were reportedly fewer in an Asian-associated ancestry cluster in a later analysis. Accurate predictions that matched the HLA-A and HLA-B alleles of most subjects were reportedly made from TCR beta sequences.

The primer mix had 60 Vbeta and 13 Jbeta primers. The method was immunoSEQ multiplex PCR; TCRdb's version includes in-frame clones alone and lacks a portion of them. The sample lists 140,000 to 150,000 clones, 70% occurring once. Concerning this clone itself: The antigen is unknown.

CDR3 length equals 17 residues. The germline CDR1 and CDR2 sequences are SGHAT and FQNNGV. With 1 base clipped from V and 2 bases from J, the junction kept 9 bases outside the gene matches. The clonotype was recovered from an older woman in good health and CMV-seropositive. Specimen: PBMCs. This chain joins TRBV11-2 and TRBJ2-3, with 7 bases identical to TRBD2. CDR3 sequence (DNA): TGTGCCAGCAGCTTAGTCCCCTGGCGGGAGACCACAGATACGCAGTATTTT. Its protein product is CASSLVPWRETTDTQYF. The full variable domain, its missing parts supplied by reference TRBV11-2 and TRBJ2-3, is EAGVAQSPRYKIIEKRQSVAFWCNPISGHATLYWYQQILGQGPKLLIQFQNNGVVDDSQLPKDRFSAERLKGVDSTLKIQPAKLEDSAVYLCASSLVPWRETTDTQYFGPGTRLTVL.